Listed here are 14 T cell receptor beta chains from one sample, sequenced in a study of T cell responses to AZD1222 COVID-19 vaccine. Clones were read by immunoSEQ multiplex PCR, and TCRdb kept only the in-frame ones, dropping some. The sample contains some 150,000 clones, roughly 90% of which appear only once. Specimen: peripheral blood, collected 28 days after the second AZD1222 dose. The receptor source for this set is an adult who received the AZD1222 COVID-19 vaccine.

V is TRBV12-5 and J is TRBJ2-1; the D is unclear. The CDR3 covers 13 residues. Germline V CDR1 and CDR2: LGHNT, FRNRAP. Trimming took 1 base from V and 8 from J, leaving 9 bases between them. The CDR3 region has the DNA TGTGCTAGTGGTTTGGGAGCCGAGCATGAGCAGTTCTTC. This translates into CASGLGAEHEQFF.

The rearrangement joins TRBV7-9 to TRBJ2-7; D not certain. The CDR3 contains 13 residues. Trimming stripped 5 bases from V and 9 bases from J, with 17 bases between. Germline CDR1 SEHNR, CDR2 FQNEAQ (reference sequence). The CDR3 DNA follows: TGTGCCAGCAGCCTACACTACGATAGTGGGCAGTACTTC. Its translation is CASSLHYDSGQYF.

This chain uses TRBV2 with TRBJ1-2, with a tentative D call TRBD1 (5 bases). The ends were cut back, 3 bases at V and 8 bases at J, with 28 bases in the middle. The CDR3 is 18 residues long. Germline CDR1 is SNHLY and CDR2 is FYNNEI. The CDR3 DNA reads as TGTGCCAGCAGTGAGCTCAGGCAGCTAAGTTTTGCCAGGGAGGGCTACACCTTC. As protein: CASSELRQLSFAREGYTF.

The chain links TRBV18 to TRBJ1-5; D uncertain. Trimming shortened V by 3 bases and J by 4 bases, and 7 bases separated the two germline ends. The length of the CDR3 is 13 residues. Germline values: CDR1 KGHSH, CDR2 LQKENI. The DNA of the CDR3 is TGTGCCAGCTCACCGGGCTTGAATCAGCCCCAGCATTTT. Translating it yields CASSPGLNQPQHF.

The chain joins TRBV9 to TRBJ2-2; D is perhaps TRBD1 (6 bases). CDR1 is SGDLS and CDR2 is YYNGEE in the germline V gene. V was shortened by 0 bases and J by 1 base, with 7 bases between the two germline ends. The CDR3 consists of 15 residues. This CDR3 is CASSVVGGNTGELFF. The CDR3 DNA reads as TGTGCCAGCAGCGTAGTAGGGGGGAACACCGGGGAGCTGTTTTTT.

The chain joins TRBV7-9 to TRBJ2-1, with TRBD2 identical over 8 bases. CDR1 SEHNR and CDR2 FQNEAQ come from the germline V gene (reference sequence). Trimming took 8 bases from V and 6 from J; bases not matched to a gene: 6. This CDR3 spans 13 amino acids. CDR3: CASHSGSGNEQFF. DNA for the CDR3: TGTGCCAGCCACAGCGGGAGTGGCAATGAGCAGTTCTTC.

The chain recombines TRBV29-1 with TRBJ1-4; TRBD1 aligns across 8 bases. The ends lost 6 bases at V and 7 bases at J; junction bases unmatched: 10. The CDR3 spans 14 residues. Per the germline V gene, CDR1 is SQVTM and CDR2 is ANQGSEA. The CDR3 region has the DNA TGCAGCGTGGGAGGACAGGGCTGGGCTGAAAAACTGTTTTTT. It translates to CSVGGQGWAEKLFF.

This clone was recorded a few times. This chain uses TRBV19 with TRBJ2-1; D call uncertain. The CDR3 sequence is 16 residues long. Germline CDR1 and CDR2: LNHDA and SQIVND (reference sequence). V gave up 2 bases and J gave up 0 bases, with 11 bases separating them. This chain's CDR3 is CASSITFMASYNEQFF. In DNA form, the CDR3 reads TGTGCCAGTAGTATAACATTCATGGCCTCCTACAATGAGCAGTTCTTC.

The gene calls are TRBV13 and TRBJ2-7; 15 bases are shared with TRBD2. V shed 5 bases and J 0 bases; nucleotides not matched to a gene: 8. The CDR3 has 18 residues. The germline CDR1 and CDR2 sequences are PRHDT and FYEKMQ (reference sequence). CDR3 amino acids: CASSMTGLAGGPSYEQYF. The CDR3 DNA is TGTGCCAGCAGCATGACAGGACTAGCGGGAGGGCCCTCCTACGAGCAGTACTTC.

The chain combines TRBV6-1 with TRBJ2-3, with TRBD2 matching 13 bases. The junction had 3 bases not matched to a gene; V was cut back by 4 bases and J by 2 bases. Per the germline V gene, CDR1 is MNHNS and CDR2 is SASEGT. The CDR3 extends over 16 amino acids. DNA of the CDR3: TGTGCCAGCAGTGGACTAGCGGGAGGCCTCACAGATACGCAGTATTTT. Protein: CASSGLAGGLTDTQYF.

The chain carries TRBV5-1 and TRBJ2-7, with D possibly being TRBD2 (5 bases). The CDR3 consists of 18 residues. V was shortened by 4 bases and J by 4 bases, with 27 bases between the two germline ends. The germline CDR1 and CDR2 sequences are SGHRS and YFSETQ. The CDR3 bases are TGCGCCAGCAGCCCCCGGGGAGCGAGCCCCATATTCCAATACGAGCAGTACTTC. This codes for CASSPRGASPIFQYEQYF.

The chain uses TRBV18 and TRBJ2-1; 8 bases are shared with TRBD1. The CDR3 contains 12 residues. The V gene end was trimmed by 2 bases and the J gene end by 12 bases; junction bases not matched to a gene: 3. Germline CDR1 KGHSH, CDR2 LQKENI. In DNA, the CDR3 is TGTGCCAGCTCACCATTGGGGACAGGGCAGTTCTTC. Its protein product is CASSPLGTGQFF. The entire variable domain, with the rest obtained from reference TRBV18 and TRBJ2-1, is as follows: NAGVMQNPRHLVRRRGQEARLRCSPMKGHSHVYWYRQLPEEGLKFMVYLQKENIIDESGMPKERFSAEFPKEGPSILRIQQVVRGDSAAYFCASSPLGTGQFFGPGTRLTVL.

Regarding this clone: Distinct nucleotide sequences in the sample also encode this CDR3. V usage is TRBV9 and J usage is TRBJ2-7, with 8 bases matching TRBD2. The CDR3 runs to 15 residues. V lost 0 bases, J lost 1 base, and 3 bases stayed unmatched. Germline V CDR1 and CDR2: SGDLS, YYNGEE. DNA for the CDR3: TGTGCCAGCAGCGTAGCTACTAGCGGTTCCTACGAGCAGTACTTC. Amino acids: CASSVATSGSYEQYF.

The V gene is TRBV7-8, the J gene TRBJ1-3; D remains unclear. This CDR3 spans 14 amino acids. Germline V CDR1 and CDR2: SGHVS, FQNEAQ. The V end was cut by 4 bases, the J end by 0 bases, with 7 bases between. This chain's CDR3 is CASSSEFSGNTIYF. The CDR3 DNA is TGTGCCAGCAGCTCGGAGTTCTCTGGAAACACCATATATTTT.